These T cell receptor beta chains were read from a single sample in a study of T cell responses to AZD1222 COVID-19 vaccine. Profiling relied on immunoSEQ multiplex PCR, and the TCRdb table lists in-frame clones only, not all of them. The data hold about 140,000 clones, with roughly nine tenths observed a single time. The specimen comprised peripheral blood, sampled 28 days after the second AZD1222 dose. These receptors were collected from an adult who received the AZD1222 COVID-19 vaccine. Both conserved end residues are part of each CDR3. The order of the fields is CDR3 DNA, CDR3 protein, CDR3 length, clone size, J gene, V gene, D gene. D genes are given only for firm matches. The listing skips clone size in some rows; elsewhere it reads once, few, many or a size class.

TGTGCCAGCAGCTTGGGGGGGCCAGCGGGAGGAATAGAGACCCAGTACTTC	CASSLGGPAGGIETQYF	17	NA	TRBJ2-5	TRBV5-6	TRBD2
TGTGCCAGCAGTTCGGAAACAGGACTCTATGGCTACACCTTC	CASSSETGLYGYTF	14	NA	TRBJ1-2	TRBV9	NA
TGTGCCCGCACGCTTGTGAACACTGAAGCTTTCTTT	CARTLVNTEAFF	12	NA	TRBJ1-1	TRBV25-1	NA
TGTGCCTGGAGTGGGGGACAGGGAACGTACAATGAGCAGTTCTTC	CAWSGGQGTYNEQFF	15	NA	TRBJ2-1	TRBV30	TRBD1
TGTGCCAGCAGCCCCCAGGCCACAGATACGCAGTATTTT	CASSPQATDTQYF	13	once	TRBJ2-3	TRBV3-1/TRBV3-2	NA
TGTGCCAGCAGTCAGCCGGGGTTTCATGGCTACACCTTC	CASSQPGFHGYTF	13	once	TRBJ1-2	TRBV7-9	NA
TGTGCCAGCAGCCCTGGACAGGCCATGCCCCTCCACTTT	CASSPGQAMPLHF	13	NA	TRBJ1-6	TRBV9	TRBD1
TGTGCCAGCAGTTTAGTAGGGGGCGAGGATACGCAGTATTTT	CASSLVGGEDTQYF	14	NA	TRBJ2-3	TRBV27	TRBD1
TGTGCCAGCAGTGAGAGAGGGGGAGACACCGGTGGGGAGCAGTTCTTC	CASSERGGDTGGEQFF	16	NA	TRBJ2-1	TRBV2	NA
TGTGCCACCAGTGATCCCGGATTGAACTATGGCTACACCTTC	CATSDPGLNYGYTF	14	NA	TRBJ1-2	TRBV24-1	NA
TGTGCCAGCAGCCCAATGACAGGGGTGGGCACCGGGGAGCTGTTTTTT	CASSPMTGVGTGELFF	16	NA	TRBJ2-2	TRBV9	TRBD1
TGTGCCAGCAGCTCCGGACAGGGGGCGGGCGAGCAGTACTTC	CASSSGQGAGEQYF	14	NA	TRBJ2-7	TRBV5-4	TRBD1
TGTGCCAGCTCACTCCCCGGAACTGAAGCTTTCTTT	CASSLPGTEAFF	12	NA	TRBJ1-1	TRBV18	NA
TGTGCCAGCAACTCCCCTGCGGGGTTTCCCGGGGAGCTGTTTTTT	CASNSPAGFPGELFF	15	NA	TRBJ2-2	TRBV11-2	NA
TGTGCCAGCAGCTTTACGCCTCGGGCTGAAGCTTTCTTT	CASSFTPRAEAFF	13	NA	TRBJ1-1	TRBV7-2	NA